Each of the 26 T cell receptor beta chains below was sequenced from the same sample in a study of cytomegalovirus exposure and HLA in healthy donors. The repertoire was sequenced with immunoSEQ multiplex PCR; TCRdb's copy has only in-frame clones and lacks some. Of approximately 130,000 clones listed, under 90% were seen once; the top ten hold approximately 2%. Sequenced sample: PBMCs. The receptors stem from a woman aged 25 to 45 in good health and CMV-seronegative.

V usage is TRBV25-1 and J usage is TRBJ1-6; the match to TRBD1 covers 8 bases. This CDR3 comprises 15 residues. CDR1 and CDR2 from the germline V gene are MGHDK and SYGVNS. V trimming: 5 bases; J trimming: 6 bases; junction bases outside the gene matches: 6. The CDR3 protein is CASSQGQGRNSPLHF. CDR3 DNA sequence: TGTGCCAGCAGTCAAGGACAGGGCCGTAATTCACCCCTCCACTTT.

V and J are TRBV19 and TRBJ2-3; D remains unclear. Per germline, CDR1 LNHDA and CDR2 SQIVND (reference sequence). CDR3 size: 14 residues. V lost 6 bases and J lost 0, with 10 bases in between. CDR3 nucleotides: TGTGCCAGTAGCGACATTGGGAGCACAGATACGCAGTATTTT. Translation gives CASSDIGSTDTQYF.

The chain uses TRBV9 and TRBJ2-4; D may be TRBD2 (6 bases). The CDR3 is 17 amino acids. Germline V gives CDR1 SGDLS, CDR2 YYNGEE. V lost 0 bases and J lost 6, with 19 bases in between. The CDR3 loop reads CASSVEPAGQAGNIQYF. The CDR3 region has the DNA TGTGCCAGCAGCGTAGAGCCAGCGGGTCAGGCCGGAAACATTCAGTACTTC.

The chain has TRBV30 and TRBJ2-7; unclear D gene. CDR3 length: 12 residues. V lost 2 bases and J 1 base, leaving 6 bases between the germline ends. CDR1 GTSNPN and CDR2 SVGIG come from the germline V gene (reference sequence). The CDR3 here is CAWSTVSYEQYF. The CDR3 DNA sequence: TGTGCCTGGAGTACAGTATCCTACGAGCAGTACTTC.

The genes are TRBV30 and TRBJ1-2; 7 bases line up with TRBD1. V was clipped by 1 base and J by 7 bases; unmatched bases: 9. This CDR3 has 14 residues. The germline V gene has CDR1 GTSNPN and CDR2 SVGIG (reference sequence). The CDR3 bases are TGTGCCTGGAGTGGAACACAGGGGTTTCGTGGCTACACCTTC. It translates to CAWSGTQGFRGYTF.

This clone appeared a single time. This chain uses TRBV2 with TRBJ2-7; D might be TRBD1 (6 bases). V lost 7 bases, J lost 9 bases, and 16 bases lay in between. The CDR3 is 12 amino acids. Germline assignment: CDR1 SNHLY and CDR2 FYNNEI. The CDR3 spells CASMEDSPRQYF. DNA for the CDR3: TGTGCCAGCATGGAGGACAGCCCTAGGCAGTACTTC.

CDR3 in amino acids: CASSSGTGSPYEQYF. The CDR3 DNA follows: TGTGCCAGCAGCTCTGGGACAGGGAGCCCCTACGAGCAGTACTTC. The rearrangement uses TRBV7-8 and TRBJ2-7; 9 positions agree with TRBD1. CDR3 length equals 15 residues. From germline, CDR1 is SGHVS and CDR2 FQNEAQ. V trimming: 4 bases; J trimming: 2 bases; junction bases outside the gene matches: 6. Drawing the rest from reference TRBV7-8 and TRBJ2-7, the complete variable domain is GAGVSQSPRYKVAKRGQDVALRCDPISGHVSLFWYQQALGQGPEFLTYFQNEAQLDKSGLPSDRFFAERPEGSVSTLKIQRTQQEDSAVYLCASSSGTGSPYEQYFGPGTRLTVT.

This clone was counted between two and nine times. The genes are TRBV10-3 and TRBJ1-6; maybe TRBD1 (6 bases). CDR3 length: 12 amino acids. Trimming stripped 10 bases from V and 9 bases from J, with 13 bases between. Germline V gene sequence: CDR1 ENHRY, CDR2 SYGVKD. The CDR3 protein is CANRQEGSPLHF. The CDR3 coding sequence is TGTGCCAACCGACAGGAAGGTTCACCCCTCCACTTT.

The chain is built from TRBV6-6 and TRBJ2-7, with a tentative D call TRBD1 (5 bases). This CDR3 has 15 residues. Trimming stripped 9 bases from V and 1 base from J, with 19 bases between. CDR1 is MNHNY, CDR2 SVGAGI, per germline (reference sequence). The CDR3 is CASSKSDTPSYEQYF. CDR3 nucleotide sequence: TGTGCCAGTTCAAAGTCGGACACCCCATCCTACGAGCAGTACTTC.

DNA of the CDR3: TGTGCCAGCTCACCACCTGGGGACAGGGCTAACTATGGCTACACCTTC. Protein product: CASSPPGDRANYGYTF. The chain links TRBV18 to TRBJ1-2; TRBD1 matches at 9 bases. Trimming removed 0 bases from V and 0 bases from J; junction bases left unmatched: 2. Germline V gives CDR1 KGHSH, CDR2 LQKENI. The CDR3 consists of 16 residues.

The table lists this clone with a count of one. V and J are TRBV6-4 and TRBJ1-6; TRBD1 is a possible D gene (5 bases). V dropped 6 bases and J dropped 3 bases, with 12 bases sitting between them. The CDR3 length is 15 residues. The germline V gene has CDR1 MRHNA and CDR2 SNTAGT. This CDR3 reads CASSPDSGYNSPLHF. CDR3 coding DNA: TGTGCCAGCAGCCCTGACAGTGGCTATAATTCACCCCTCCACTTT.

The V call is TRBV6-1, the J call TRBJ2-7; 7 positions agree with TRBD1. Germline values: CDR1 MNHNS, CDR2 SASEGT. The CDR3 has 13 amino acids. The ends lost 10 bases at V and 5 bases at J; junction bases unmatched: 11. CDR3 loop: CAIQGTPSHEQYF. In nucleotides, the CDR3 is TGTGCCATACAGGGGACACCCAGCCACGAGCAGTACTTC.

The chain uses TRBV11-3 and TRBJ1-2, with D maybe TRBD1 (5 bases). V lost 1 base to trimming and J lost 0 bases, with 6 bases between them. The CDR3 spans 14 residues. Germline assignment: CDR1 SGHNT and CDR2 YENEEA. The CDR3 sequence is CASSLAGANYGYTF. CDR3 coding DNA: TGTGCCAGCAGCTTAGCGGGGGCTAACTATGGCTACACCTTC.

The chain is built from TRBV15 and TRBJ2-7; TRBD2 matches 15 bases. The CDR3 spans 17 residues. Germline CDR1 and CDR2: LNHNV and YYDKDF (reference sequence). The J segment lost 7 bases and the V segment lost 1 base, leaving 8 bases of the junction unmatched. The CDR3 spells CATSRAGLAGGRDEQYF. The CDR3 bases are TGTGCCACCAGCAGAGCGGGACTAGCGGGGGGAAGGGATGAGCAGTACTTC.

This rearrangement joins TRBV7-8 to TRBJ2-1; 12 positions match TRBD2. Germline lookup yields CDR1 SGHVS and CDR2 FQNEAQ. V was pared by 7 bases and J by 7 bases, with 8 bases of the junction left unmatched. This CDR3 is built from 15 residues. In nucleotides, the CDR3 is TGTGCCAGCAAGAGACTAGCGGGGGTGTATAATGAGCAGTTCTTC. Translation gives CASKRLAGVYNEQFF.

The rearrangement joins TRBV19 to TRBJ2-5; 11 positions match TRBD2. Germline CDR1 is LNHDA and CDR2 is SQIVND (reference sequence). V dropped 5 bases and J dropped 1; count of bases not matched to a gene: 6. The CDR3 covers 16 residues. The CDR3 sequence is CASSEQLAGVQETQYF. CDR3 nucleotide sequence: TGTGCCAGTAGTGAACAACTAGCGGGGGTCCAAGAGACCCAGTACTTC.

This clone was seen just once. CDR3 residues: CASSPRGGPYQETQYF. CDR3 nucleotide sequence: TGTGCCAGCAGCCCCCGGGGGGGCCCGTACCAAGAGACCCAGTACTTC. This chain joins TRBV5-4 and TRBJ2-5; 8 bases fit TRBD2. This CDR3 has 16 residues. The ends lost 4 bases at V and 0 bases at J; junction bases unmatched: 8. Germline V gene data show CDR1 as SGHNT and CDR2 as YYREEE (reference sequence).

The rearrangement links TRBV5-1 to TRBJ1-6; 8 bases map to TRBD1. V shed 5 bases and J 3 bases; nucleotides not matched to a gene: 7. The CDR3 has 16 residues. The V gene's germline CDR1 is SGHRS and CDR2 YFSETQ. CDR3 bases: TGCGCCAGCAGACCGGGACAGGCCCACTATAATTCACCCCTCCACTTT. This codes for CASRPGQAHYNSPLHF. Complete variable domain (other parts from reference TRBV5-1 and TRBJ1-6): KAGVTQTPRYLIKTRGQQVTLSCSPISGHRSVSWYQQTPGQGLQFLFEYFSETQRNKGNFPGRFSGRQFSNSRSEMNVSTLELGDSALYLCASRPGQAHYNSPLHFGNGTRLTVT.

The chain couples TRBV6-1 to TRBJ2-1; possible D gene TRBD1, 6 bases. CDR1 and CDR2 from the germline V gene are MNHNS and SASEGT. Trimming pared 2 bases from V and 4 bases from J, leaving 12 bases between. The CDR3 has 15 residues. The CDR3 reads CASSERGSRYNEQFF. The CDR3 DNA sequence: TGTGCCAGCAGTGAAAGGGGGTCAAGGTACAATGAGCAGTTCTTC.

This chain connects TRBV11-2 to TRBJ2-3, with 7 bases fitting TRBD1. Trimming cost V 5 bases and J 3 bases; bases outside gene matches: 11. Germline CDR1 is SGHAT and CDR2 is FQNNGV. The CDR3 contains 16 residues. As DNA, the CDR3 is TGTGCCAGCAGCCCCCGGACAGGCCAAGGGACAGATACGCAGTATTTT. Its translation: CASSPRTGQGTDTQYF.

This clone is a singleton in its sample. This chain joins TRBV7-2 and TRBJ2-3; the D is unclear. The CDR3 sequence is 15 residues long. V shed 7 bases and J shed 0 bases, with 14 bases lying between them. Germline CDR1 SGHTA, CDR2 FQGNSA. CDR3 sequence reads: CASNRGDPSTDTQYF. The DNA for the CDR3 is TGTGCCAGCAACCGAGGTGACCCTAGCACAGATACGCAGTATTTT.

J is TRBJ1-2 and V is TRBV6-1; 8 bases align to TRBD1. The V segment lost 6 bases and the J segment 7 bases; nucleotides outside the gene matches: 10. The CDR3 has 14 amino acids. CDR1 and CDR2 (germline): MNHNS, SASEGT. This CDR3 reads CASSGAQGAGGYTF. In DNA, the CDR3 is TGTGCCAGCAGCGGCGCTCAGGGGGCTGGTGGCTACACCTTC.

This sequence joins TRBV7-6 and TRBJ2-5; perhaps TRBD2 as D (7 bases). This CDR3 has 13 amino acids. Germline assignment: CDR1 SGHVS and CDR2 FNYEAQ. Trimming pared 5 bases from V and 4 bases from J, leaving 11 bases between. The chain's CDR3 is CASSQGTTETQYF. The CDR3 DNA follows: TGTGCCAGCAGCCAGGGGACTACAGAGACCCAGTACTTC.

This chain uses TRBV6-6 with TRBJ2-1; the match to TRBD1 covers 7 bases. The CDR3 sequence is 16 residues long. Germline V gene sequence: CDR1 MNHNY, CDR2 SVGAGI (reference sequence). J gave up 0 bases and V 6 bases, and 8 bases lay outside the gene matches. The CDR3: CASSPRAGGSYNEQFF. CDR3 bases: TGTGCCAGCAGCCCGAGGGCAGGGGGCTCCTACAATGAGCAGTTCTTC.

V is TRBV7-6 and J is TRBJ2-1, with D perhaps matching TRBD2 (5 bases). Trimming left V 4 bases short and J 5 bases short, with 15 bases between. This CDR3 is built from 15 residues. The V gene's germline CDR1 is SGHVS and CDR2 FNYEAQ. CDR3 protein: CASSYGPTSHNEQFF. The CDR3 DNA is TGTGCCAGCAGCTATGGACCTACTAGTCACAATGAGCAGTTCTTC.

CDR3 coding DNA: TGTGCCAGCAGTGAAGCAATCAGGGGTCAGCCCCAGCATTTT. Translated: CASSEAIRGQPQHF. V is TRBV2 and J is TRBJ1-5; D possibly corresponds to TRBD1 (6 bases). The germline gives CDR1 SNHLY, CDR2 FYNNEI. The CDR3 runs to 14 residues. Deletions cut 0 bases from V and 6 bases from J, with 9 bases between.